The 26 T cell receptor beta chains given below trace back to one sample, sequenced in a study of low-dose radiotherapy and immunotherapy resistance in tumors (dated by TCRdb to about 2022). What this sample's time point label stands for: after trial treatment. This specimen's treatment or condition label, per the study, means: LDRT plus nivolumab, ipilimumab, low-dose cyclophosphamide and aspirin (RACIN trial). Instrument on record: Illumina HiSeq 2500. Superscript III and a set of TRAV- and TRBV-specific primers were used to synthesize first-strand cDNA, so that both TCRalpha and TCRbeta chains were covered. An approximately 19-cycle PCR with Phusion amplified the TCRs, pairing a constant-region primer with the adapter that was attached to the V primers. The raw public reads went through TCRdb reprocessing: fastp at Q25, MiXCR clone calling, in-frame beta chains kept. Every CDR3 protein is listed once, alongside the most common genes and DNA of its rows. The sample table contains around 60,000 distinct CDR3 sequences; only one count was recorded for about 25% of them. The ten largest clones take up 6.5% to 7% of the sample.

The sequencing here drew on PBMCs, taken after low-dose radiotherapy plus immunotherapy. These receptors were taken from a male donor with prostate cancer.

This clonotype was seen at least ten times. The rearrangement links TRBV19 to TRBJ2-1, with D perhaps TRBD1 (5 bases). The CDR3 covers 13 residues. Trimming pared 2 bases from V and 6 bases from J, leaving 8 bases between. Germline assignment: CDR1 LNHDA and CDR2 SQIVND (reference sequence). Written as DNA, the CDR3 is TGTGCCAGTAGTATAAAAACAGGCAATGAGCAGTTCTTC. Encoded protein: CASSIKTGNEQFF.

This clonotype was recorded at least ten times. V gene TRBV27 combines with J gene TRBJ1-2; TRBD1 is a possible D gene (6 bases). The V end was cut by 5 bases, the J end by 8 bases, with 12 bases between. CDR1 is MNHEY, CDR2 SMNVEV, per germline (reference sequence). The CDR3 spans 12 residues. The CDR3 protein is CASSPQGSGYTF. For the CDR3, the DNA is TGTGCCAGCAGTCCACAGGGTAGCGGCTACACCTTC.

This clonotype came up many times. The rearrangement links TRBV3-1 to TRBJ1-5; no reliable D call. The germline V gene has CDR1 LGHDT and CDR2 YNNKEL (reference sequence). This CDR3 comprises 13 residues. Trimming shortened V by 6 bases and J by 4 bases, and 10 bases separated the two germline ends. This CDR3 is CASSNQVNQPQHF. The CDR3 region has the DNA TGTGCCAGCAGTAACCAGGTAAATCAGCCCCAGCATTTT. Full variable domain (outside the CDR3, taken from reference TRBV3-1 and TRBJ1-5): DTAVSQTPKYLVTQMGNDKSIKCEQNLGHDTMYWYKQDSKKFLKIMFSYNNKELIINETVPNRFSPKSPDKAHLNLHINSLELGDSAVYFCASSNQVNQPQHFGDGTRLSIL.

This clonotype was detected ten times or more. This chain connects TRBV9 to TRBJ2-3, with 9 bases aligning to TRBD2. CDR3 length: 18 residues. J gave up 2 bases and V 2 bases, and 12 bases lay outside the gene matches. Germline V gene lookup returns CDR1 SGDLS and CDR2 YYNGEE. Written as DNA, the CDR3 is TGTGCCAGCAGCGTTGGCGGGGGGGGAGCTCTAGTCACAGATACGCAGTATTTT. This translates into CASSVGGGGALVTDTQYF.

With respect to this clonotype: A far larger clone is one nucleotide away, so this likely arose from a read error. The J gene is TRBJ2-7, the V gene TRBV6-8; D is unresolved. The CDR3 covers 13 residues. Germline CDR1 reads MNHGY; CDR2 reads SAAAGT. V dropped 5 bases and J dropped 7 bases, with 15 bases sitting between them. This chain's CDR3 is CASSEMLLNEQYF. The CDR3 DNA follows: TGTGCCAGCAGTGAAATGTTACTCAATGAGCAGTACTTC.

CDR3 sequence: CANTLGGGGATDTQYF. The CDR3 DNA reads TGTGCCAACACTCTGGGTGGCGGGGGGGCAACAGATACGCAGTATTTT. The chain links TRBV7-6 to TRBJ2-3; 9 nucleotides match TRBD2. Germline V lookup: CDR1 SGHVS, CDR2 FNYEAQ. CDR3 length: 16 amino acids. J was trimmed by 3 bases and V by 10 bases; bases with no gene match: 14.

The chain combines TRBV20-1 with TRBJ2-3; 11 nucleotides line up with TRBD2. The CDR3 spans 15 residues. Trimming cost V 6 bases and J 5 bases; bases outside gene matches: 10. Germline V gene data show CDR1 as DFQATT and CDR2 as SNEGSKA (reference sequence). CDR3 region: CSAISLAGGRDTQYF. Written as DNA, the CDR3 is TGCAGTGCCATTTCTCTAGCGGGGGGCCGAGATACGCAGTATTTT.

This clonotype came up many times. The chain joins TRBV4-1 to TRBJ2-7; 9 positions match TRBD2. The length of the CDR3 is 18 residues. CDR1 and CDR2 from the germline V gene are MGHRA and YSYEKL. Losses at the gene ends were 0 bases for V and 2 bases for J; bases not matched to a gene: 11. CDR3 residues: CASSQEGVAGALPYEQYF. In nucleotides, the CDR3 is TGCGCCAGCAGCCAAGAAGGTGTAGCGGGGGCCCTTCCCTACGAGCAGTACTTC.

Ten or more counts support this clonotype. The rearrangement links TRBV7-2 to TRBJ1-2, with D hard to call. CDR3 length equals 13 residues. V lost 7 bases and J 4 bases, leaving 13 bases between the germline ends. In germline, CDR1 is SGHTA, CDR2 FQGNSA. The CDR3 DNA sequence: TGTGCCAGCACCCCTGGTCGGAGCTATGGCTACACCTTC. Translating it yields CASTPGRSYGYTF.

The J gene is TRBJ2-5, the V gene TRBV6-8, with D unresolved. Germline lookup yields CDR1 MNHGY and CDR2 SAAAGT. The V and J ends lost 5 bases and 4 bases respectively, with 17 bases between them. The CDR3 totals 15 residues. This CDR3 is CASSPGPGRRETQYF. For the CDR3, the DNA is TGTGCCAGCAGTCCCGGACCCGGAAGGAGAGAGACCCAGTACTTC.

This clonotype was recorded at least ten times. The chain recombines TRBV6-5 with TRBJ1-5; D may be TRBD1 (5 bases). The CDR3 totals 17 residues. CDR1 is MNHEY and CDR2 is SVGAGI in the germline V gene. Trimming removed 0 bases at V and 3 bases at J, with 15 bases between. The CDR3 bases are TGTGCCAGCAGTTACTCGAGGGCAGGGATGGACAATCAGCCCCAGCATTTT. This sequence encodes CASSYSRAGMDNQPQHF.

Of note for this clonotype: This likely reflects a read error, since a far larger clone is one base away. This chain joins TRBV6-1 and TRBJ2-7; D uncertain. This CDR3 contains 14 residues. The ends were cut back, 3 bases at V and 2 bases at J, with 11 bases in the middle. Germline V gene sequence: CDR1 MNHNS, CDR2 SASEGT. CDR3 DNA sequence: TGTGCCAGCAGTGACGGCACGCCCCCCTACGAGCAGTACTTC. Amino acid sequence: CASSDGTPPYEQYF.

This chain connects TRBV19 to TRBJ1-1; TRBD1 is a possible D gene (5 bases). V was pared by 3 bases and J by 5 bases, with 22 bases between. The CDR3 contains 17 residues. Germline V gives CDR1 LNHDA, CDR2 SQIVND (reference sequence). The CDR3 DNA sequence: TGTGCCAGTAGTATGGGGGACGCTGGATCCGGGAGGACTGAAGCTTTCTTT. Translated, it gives CASSMGDAGSGRTEAFF.

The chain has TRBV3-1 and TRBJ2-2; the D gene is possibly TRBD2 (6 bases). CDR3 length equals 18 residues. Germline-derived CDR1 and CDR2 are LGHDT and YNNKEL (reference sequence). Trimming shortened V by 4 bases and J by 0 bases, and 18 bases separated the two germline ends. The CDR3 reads CASSLHLGGDTNTGELFF. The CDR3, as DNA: TGTGCCAGCAGCCTCCACCTGGGGGGAGACACGAACACCGGGGAGCTGTTTTTT.

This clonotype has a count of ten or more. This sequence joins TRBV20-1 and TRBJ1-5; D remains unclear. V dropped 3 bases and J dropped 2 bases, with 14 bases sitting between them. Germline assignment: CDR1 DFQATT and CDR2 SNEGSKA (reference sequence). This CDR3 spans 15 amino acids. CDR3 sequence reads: CSARGGSSGNQPQHF. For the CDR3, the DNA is TGCAGTGCTAGGGGTGGCAGCTCCGGCAATCAGCCCCAGCATTTT.

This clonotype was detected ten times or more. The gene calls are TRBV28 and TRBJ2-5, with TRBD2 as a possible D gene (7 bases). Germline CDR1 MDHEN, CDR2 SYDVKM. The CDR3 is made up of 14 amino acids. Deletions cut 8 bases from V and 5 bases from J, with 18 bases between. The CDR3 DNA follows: TGTGCCAGCTGCGCCGGGGGGCCGGGGGAGACCCAGTACTTC. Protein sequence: CASCAGGPGETQYF.

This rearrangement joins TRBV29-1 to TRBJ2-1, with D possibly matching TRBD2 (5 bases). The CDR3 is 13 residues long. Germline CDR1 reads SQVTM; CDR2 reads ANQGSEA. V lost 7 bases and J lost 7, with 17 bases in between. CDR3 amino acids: CSAPSASGNEQFF. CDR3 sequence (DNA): TGCAGCGCCCCAAGCGCCTCGGGAAATGAGCAGTTCTTC.

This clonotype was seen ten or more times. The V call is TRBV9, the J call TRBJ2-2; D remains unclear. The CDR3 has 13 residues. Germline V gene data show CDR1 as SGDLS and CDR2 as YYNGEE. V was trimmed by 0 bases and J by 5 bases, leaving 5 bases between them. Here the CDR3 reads CASSVEGTGELFF. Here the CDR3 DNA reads TGTGCCAGCAGCGTAGAAGGAACCGGGGAGCTGTTTTTT.

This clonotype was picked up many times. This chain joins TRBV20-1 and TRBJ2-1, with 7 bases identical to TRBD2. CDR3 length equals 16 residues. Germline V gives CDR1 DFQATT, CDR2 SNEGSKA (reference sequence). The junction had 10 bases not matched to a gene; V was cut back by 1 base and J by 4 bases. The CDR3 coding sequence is TGCAGTGCTAGAGGGCTTGGGGGGGGTAAATACAATGAGCAGTTCTTC. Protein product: CSARGLGGGKYNEQFF.

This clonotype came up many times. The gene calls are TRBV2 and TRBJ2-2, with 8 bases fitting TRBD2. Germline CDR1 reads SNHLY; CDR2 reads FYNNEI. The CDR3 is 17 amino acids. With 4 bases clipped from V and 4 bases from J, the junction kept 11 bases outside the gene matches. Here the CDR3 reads CASSVTGSRGGTGELFF. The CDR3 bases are TGTGCCAGCAGTGTCACAGGTTCCCGGGGGGGCACCGGGGAGCTGTTTTTT.

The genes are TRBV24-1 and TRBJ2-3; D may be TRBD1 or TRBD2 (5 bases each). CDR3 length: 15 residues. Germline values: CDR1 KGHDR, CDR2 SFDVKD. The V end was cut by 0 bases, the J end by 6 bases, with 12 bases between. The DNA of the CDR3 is TGTGCCACCAGTGATTTGAGTCCCCGGGACGATACGCAGTATTTT. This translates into CATSDLSPRDDTQYF.

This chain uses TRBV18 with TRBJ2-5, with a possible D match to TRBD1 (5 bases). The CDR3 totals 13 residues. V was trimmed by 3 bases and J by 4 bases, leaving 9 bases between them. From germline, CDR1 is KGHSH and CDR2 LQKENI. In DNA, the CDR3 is TGTGCCAGCTCACCGACAGTAGGAGAGACCCAGTACTTC. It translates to CASSPTVGETQYF.

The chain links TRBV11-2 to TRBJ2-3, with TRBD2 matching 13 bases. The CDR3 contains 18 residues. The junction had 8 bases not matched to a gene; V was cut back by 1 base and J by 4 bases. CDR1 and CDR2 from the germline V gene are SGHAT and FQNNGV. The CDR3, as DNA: TGTGCCAGCAGCTTAGGGGAACTAGCGGGAGGGGGGGCAGATACGCAGTATTTT. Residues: CASSLGELAGGGADTQYF.

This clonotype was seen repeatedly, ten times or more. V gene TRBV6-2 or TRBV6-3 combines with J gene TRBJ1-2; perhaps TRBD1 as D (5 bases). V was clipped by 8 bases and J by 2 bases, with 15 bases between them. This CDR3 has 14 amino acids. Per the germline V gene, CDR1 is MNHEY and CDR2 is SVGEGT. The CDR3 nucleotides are TGTGCCAGCGGGGCCATAGACAAAAACTATGGCTACACCTTC. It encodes CASGAIDKNYGYTF.

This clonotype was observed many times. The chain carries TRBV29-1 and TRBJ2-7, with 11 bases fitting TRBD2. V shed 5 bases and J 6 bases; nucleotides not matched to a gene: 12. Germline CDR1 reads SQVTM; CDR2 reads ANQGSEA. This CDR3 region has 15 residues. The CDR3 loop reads CSVRPGTSGSSEQYF. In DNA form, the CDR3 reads TGCAGCGTTCGACCGGGCACTAGCGGGAGTTCCGAGCAGTACTTC.

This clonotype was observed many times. The CDR3 here is CASSLVPDQEGYF. The CDR3 nucleotides are TGTGCCAGCAGCTTAGTTCCGGACCAGGAAGGGTACTTC. The V call is TRBV11-3, the J call TRBJ2-4; D uncertain. The V gene lost 1 base and the J gene lost 15 bases, with 16 bases spanning the gap. CDR3 size: 13 residues. The germline CDR1 and CDR2 sequences are SGHNT and YENEEA.